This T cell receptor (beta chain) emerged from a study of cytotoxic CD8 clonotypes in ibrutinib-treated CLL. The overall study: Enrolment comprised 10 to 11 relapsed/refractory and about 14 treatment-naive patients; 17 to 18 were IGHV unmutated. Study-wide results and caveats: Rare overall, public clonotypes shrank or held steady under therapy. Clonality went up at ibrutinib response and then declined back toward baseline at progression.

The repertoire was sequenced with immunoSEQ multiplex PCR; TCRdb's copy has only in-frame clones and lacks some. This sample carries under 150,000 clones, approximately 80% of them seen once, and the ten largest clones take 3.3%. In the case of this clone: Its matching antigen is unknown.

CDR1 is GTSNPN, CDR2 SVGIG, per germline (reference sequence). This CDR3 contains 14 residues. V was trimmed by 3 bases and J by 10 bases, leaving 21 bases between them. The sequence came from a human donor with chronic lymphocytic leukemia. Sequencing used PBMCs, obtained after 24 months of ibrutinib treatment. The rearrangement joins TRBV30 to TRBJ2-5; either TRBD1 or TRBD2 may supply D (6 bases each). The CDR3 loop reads CAWSSGVLGGGQYF. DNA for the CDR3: TGTGCCTGGAGCTCAGGGGTCTTGGGGGGTGGCCAGTACTTC.